These T cell receptor beta chains were read from a single sample in a study of cytomegalovirus exposure and HLA in healthy donors. Clones were read by immunoSEQ multiplex PCR, and TCRdb kept only the in-frame ones, dropping some. The top ten clones hold around 1.3% of a sample with 150,000 to 200,000 clones, around four fifths of them seen once. The sample consisted of PBMCs. The receptors originated from a woman aged 25 to 39 in good health and CMV-seronegative. Both conserved end residues are part of each CDR3. D genes are given only for firm matches. Clone size is not always given. Where it is, it says once, few, many or a class for expanded clones.

J,size,D,V,DNA,CDR3
TRBJ1-1,-,TRBD1,TRBV19,TGTGCCAGTAGTATGCGAACAGGGGGCATGTCTGAAGCTTTCTTT,CASSMRTGGMSEAFF
TRBJ2-7,-,-,TRBV29-1,TGCAGCGTTGAAAGCCCGGGAGGATTAGGGGGACAGTACTTC,CSVESPGGLGGQYF
TRBJ1-1,-,-,TRBV5-1,TGCGCCAGCAGCTTTGGAAACGCAGGGGCCACTGAAGCTTTCTTT,CASSFGNAGATEAFF
TRBJ1-5,-,-,TRBV28,TGTGCCAGCAGTTCCCCGGGGGGCGATTGGGGTGAGCCCCAGCATTTT,CASSSPGGDWGEPQHF
TRBJ1-1,once,TRBD1,TRBV7-6,TGTGCCAGCAGCTTAACGGACAGGGGTACTGAAGCTTTCTTT,CASSLTDRGTEAFF
TRBJ2-5,-,TRBD2,TRBV5-1,TGCGCCAGCAGCTTGGAACAGGGGACTAGCGGGGGAAAGACCCAGTACTTC,CASSLEQGTSGGKTQYF
TRBJ2-5,-,-,TRBV2,TGTGCCAGCAGGATCTCCCTACTCCCCCAAGAGACCCAGTACTTC,CASRISLLPQETQYF
TRBJ1-1,-,-,TRBV18,TGTGCCAGCTCTCAGTCAGGGAACACTGAAGCTTTCTTT,CASSQSGNTEAFF
TRBJ2-7,-,TRBD2,TRBV4-1,TGCGCCAGCAGCCAAGATTGGCTAGCGGGGGGGTCCTACGAGCAGTACTTC,CASSQDWLAGGSYEQYF
TRBJ1-3,-,-,TRBV30,TGTGCCTGGAGTGGAGACAGGTACTCTGGAAACACCATATATTTT,CAWSGDRYSGNTIYF
TRBJ2-1,-,TRBD2,TRBV5-1,TGCGCCAGCAGCTTGGATAGCGGGGGAACCTACAATGAGCAGTTCTTC,CASSLDSGGTYNEQFF
TRBJ2-7,-,TRBD2,TRBV10-3,TGTGCCATCAGTGAAAGGGCGGGGGGCGACGAGCAGTACTTC,CAISERAGGDEQYF
TRBJ2-2,-,TRBD1,TRBV19,TGTGCCAGTGTCCGGACAGGGGGGAACACCGGGGAGCTGTTTTTT,CASVRTGGNTGELFF
TRBJ1-1,-,-,TRBV6-5,TGTGCCAGCAGTGTTTGGGGCAGGAACACTGAAGCTTTCTTT,CASSVWGRNTEAFF
TRBJ2-7,-,-,TRBV7-8,TGTGCCAGCAGCTGGACACCGGGACTGCCAACCTACGAGCAGTACTTC,CASSWTPGLPTYEQYF
TRBJ2-1,-,-,TRBV19,TGTGCCAGTACCCTGTCCCCCGCGGGGGCAAGCTCCTACAATGAGCAGTTCTTC,CASTLSPAGASSYNEQFF
TRBJ1-6,-,-,TRBV6-1,TGTGCCAGCAGCGTAACAGGGTTGGATTCACCCCTCCACTTT,CASSVTGLDSPLHF
TRBJ2-2,-,-,TRBV10-3,TGTGCCATCAGTGATCCTTTCGGGGTGGCCACCGGGGAGCTGTTTTTT,CAISDPFGVATGELFF
TRBJ1-5,-,-,TRBV2,TGTGCCAGCAGCCCGGGATCCAATCAGCCCCAGCATTTT,CASSPGSNQPQHF
TRBJ1-1,-,-,TRBV30,TGTGCCTGGAGCTCCGGGATGAACACTGAAGCTTTCTTT,CAWSSGMNTEAFF
TRBJ1-1,few,-,TRBV6-6,TGTGCCAGCAGTTACTCTAGGGTTGCGGAGACTAAAGCTTTCTTT,CASSYSRVAETKAFF
TRBJ1-1,-,-,TRBV6-1,TGTGCCAGCAGTCAGGGGAGCAACACTGAAGCTTTCTTT,CASSQGSNTEAFF
TRBJ1-5,-,-,TRBV28,TGTGCCAGCACCCCCCTTAGCAATCAGCCCCAGCATTTT,CASTPLSNQPQHF
TRBJ1-4,-,-,TRBV6-5,TGTGCCAGCAGTCGCAGGGTCGGGAGGGAAAAACTGTTTTTT,CASSRRVGREKLFF
TRBJ1-2,-,-,TRBV6-6,TGTGCCAGCAGTTACTTCGAGGGCCATGGCTACACCTTC,CASSYFEGHGYTF
TRBJ2-7,-,TRBD2,TRBV28,TGTGCCAGCAGTTTCGGACTAGCGGGGCTCTCCTACGAGCAGTACTTC,CASSFGLAGLSYEQYF
TRBJ2-3,-,TRBD2,TRBV7-2,TGTGCCAGCAGCTCTCAGCGGGGGGGGGATACGCAGTATTTT,CASSSQRGGDTQYF
TRBJ1-1,once,-,TRBV7-2,TGTGCCAGCAGCTCCGGCGGGGGGGCGCGGACTGAAGCTTTCTTT,CASSSGGGARTEAFF
TRBJ2-7,-,-,TRBV9,TGTGCCAGCAGCGTTTTACCTGGGCCCCTGGGTGAGCAGTACTTC,CASSVLPGPLGEQYF
TRBJ2-1,-,-,TRBV29-1,TGCAGCGTTGAAGATCTGATAGACAATGAGCAGTTCTTC,CSVEDLIDNEQFF
TRBJ1-1,-,TRBD1,TRBV10-2,TGCGCCAGCACCCCGGACAGGGGAGGCACTGAAGCTTTCTTT,CASTPDRGGTEAFF
TRBJ2-5,once,-,TRBV30,TGTGCCTGGAGAGGGAGGCAGGGGGGAGAGACCCAGTACTTC,CAWRGRQGGETQYF
TRBJ1-1,-,-,TRBV7-9,TGTGCCAGCAGATCTCCGGGGGAAACTGAAGCTTTCTTT,CASRSPGETEAFF
TRBJ2-2,-,-,TRBV2,TGTGCCAGCAGTCTGCGGGACTTCACCGGGGAGCTGTTTTTT,CASSLRDFTGELFF
TRBJ1-6,once,-,TRBV19,TGTGCCAGTAGTATTAAGGCGGAAAGCGGTTCACCCCTCCACTTT,CASSIKAESGSPLHF
TRBJ1-2,-,TRBD1,TRBV7-9,TGTGCCAGCAGCTTGCAGGGGGCCTATGGCTACACCTTC,CASSLQGAYGYTF
TRBJ1-4,-,-,TRBV7-6,TGTGCCAGCAGCTTGGGGGGGATTGAAAAACTGTTTTTT,CASSLGGIEKLFF
TRBJ1-4,-,-,TRBV30,TGTGCCTGGAGTGCGGGACACAAGAATAGTGAAAAACTGTTTTTT,CAWSAGHKNSEKLFF
TRBJ2-7,-,-,TRBV21-1,TGTGCCAAAAACAGGTCCAGGACATACGAGCAGTACTTC,CAKNRSRTYEQYF
TRBJ2-7,-,TRBD2,TRBV2,TGTGCCAGCAGGACGGGACTACTTTACGAGCAGTACTTC,CASRTGLLYEQYF
TRBJ2-3,-,TRBD2,TRBV5-6,TGTGCCAGCAGCTCCTTGCCGTTTAGCGGGGGCACAGATACGCAGTATTTT,CASSSLPFSGGTDTQYF
TRBJ1-6,-,-,TRBV15,TGTGCCACCAGCAGAGATCTAATAAATTCACCCCTCCACTTT,CATSRDLINSPLHF
TRBJ2-3,-,TRBD2,TRBV5-6,TGTGCCAGCAGCTTGGGGCCAGCGGGGTACACAGATACGCAGTATTTT,CASSLGPAGYTDTQYF
TRBJ1-1,few,-,TRBV2,TGTGCCAGCCGTAAACAGGGTTTGAACACTGAAGCTTTCTTT,CASRKQGLNTEAFF
TRBJ2-7,-,-,TRBV11-2,TGTGCCAGCAGCTTAGAAGCTCGTTTCGGACAGTCCTACGAGCAGTACTTC,CASSLEARFGQSYEQYF
TRBJ2-7,-,-,TRBV6-5,TGTGCCAGCAGCCCAAGGGGCGGCCTCTCCTACGAGCAGTACTTC,CASSPRGGLSYEQYF
TRBJ1-2,-,TRBD1,TRBV5-4,TGTGCCAGCACTGTACCCGGGACAGGAAAGAGTGGCTACACCTTC,CASTVPGTGKSGYTF
TRBJ2-3,-,TRBD2,TRBV6-1,TGTGCCAGCAGCTTCGGACTAGCGGGGGAAGATACGCAGTATTTT,CASSFGLAGEDTQYF
TRBJ1-2,-,-,TRBV11-2,TGTGCCAGCAGCTTAGCTACAGGGATTTATGGCTACACCTTC,CASSLATGIYGYTF
TRBJ2-1,-,TRBD2,TRBV2,TGTGCCAGCAGTGCAGGGTTTAGCGGGGGGTATGAGCAGTTCTTC,CASSAGFSGGYEQFF
TRBJ2-7,-,TRBD1,TRBV7-2,TGTGCCAGCAGCTTAGGGATATGGGACAGATTGGACGAGCAGTACTTC,CASSLGIWDRLDEQYF
TRBJ1-1,-,-,TRBV5-5,TGTGCCAGCAGCTTGTGGGGCGTTAACACTGAAGCTTTCTTT,CASSLWGVNTEAFF
TRBJ2-1,-,-,TRBV6-5,TGTGCCAGCAGGGAGAGCTCCTACAATGAGCAGTTCTTC,CASRESSYNEQFF
TRBJ2-5,-,-,TRBV7-2,TGTGCCAGCAGCTTAGGGTGGGGGAGTAGCGGAAGACAAGAGACCCAGTACTTC,CASSLGWGSSGRQETQYF
TRBJ1-2,-,-,TRBV18,TGTGCCAGCTCCCCCGAGTTGCTGGAGGGCTACACCTTC,CASSPELLEGYTF
TRBJ2-1,-,-,TRBV5-4,TGTGCCAGCAGCTCCCCTCAGAGAGGGAACAATGAGCAGTTCTTC,CASSSPQRGNNEQFF
TRBJ1-1,-,TRBD1,TRBV4-2,TGTGCCAGCAGCCCCGACCCGACAGGGCGGAACACTGAAGCTTTCTTT,CASSPDPTGRNTEAFF